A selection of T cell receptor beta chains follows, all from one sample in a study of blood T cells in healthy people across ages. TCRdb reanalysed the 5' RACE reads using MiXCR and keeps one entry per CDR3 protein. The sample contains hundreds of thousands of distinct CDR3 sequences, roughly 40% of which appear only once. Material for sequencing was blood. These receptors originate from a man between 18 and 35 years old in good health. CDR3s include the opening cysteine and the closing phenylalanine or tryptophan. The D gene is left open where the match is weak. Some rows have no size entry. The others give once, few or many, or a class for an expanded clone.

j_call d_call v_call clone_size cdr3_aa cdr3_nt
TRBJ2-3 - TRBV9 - CASSEWVTDTQYF TGTGCCAGCAGCGAATGGGTCACAGATACGCAGTATTTT
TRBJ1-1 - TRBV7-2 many CASSPRSTEAFF TGTGCCAGCAGTCCGCGGTCCACTGAAGCTTTCTTT
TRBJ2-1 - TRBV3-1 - CASSQPGTPYNEQFF TGTGCCAGCAGCCAACCCGGGACACCTTACAATGAGCAGTTCTTC
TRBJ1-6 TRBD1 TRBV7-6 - CASSPTGVYSYNSPLHF TGTGCCAGCAGCCCGACAGGGGTTTACTCCTATAATTCACCCCTCCACTTT
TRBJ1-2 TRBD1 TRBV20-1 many CSVRGQGIMGYTF TGCAGTGTTCGAGGACAGGGTATTATGGGCTACACCTTC
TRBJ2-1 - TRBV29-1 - CSVEYGANEQFF TGCAGCGTTGAATACGGAGCGAATGAGCAGTTCTTC
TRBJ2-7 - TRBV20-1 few CSARTGGVGEQYF TGCAGTGCTAGAACCGGAGGGGTGGGGGAGCAGTACTTC
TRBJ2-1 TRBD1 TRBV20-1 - CSAAGTGTIGQFF TGCAGTGCCGCCGGGACAGGGACAATTGGGCAGTTCTTC
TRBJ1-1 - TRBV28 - CASMGADGVNTEAFF TGTGCCAGCATGGGGGCCGACGGGGTGAACACTGAAGCTTTCTTT
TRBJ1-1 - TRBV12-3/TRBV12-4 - CASSRTQGMGTEAFF TGTGCCAGCAGCCGAACTCAGGGGATGGGGACTGAAGCTTTCTTT
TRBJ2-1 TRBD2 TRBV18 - CASSPVGTAGSSYNEQFF TGTGCCAGCTCACCAGTTGGTACAGCGGGGAGCTCCTACAATGAGCAGTTCTTC
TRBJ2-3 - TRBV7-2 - CASSLGQGRRDTQYF TGTGCCAGCAGCTTAGGTCAGGGGCGACGAGATACGCAGTATTTT
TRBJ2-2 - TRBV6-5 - CASSYRDGAGELFF TGTGCCAGCAGTTACAGGGATGGGGCCGGGGAGCTGTTTTTT
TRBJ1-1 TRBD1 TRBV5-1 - CASSQRGTGGIMNTEAFF TGCGCCAGCAGCCAAAGAGGGACAGGGGGAATTATGAACACTGAAGCTTTCTTT
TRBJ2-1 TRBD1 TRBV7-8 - CASSLGQPPYNEQFF TGTGCCAGCAGCCTGGGACAGCCGCCCTACAATGAGCAGTTCTTC
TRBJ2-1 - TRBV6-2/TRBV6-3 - CASGGQELNEQFF TGTGCCTCGGGGGGACAGGAACTAAATGAGCAGTTCTTC
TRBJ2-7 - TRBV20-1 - CSARDFADTKYEQYF TGCAGTGCTAGAGATTTCGCGGACACGAAATACGAGCAGTACTTC
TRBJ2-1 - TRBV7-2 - CASSLVPGWLDNEQFF TGTGCCAGCAGCTTAGTCCCAGGCTGGCTGGACAATGAGCAGTTCTTC
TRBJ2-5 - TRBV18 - CASSPRQTQETQYF TGTGCCAGCTCACCCCGACAGACCCAAGAGACCCAGTACTTC
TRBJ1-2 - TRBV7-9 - CASSFGGLYDGYTF TGTGCCAGCAGCTTTGGGGGCTTGTACGATGGCTACACCTTC
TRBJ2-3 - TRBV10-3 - CAIRATATSTDTQYF TGTGCCATCAGGGCTACAGCAACTAGCACAGATACGCAGTATTTT
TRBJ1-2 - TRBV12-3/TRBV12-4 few CASSASWGLDYGYTF TGTGCCAGCAGTGCCTCTTGGGGGCTTGACTATGGCTACACCTTC
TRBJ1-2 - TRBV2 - CASSEGSGYYGYTF TGTGCCAGCAGTGAAGGGTCAGGGTACTATGGCTACACCTTC
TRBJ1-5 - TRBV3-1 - CAGSQAADNQPQHF TGTGCCGGCAGCCAAGCTGCAGATAATCAGCCCCAGCATTTT